The sequence of this TCR beta chain was determined in a study of regulatory T cells in long-lasting Graves disease. Stated time point: persistent/refractory GD, antithyroid drugs over 5 years with positive TRAb. Following extraction of RNA from PBMCs, that RNA was used to make the TCR library. The CDR3 is 15 amino acids. The J segment lost 7 bases and the V segment lost 1 base, leaving 4 bases of the junction unmatched. Per germline, CDR1 MNHNS and CDR2 SASEGT. Both iRepertoire HTBI primers and Arm-PCR of CDR3 regions were used to build the TCR beta libraries. Using its own MiXCR run on the multiplex PCR reads, TCRdb lists one record per CDR3 protein. The sample has fewer than 400,000 distinct CDR3 sequences; roughly 20% are singletons.

The sequencing here drew on peripheral blood mononuclear cells (PBMCs), taken when the disease was refractory, from a patient treated with antithyroid drugs. This sequence was found in a female donor with Graves disease. J is TRBJ1-5 and V is TRBV6-1; TRBD1 matches 10 bases. The CDR3 DNA reads TGTGCCAGCAGTGAAGGACAGGGGGCTAGGCAGCCCCAGCATTTT. Translated, it gives CASSEGQGARQPQHF.